Shown below are 23 T cell receptor beta chains from a single sample sequenced in a study of cytomegalovirus exposure and HLA in healthy donors. The study ran its PCR with 60 Vbeta and 13 Jbeta primers. Repertoires were generated with immunoSEQ multiplex PCR, while TCRdb's copy carries only in-frame clones and drops some. The sample includes about 100,000 clones, approximately 68% seen only once; the top ten take less than 5%. The sequenced material came from PBMCs. Every receptor here comes from a woman in her late teens or twenties in good health and CMV-seropositive.

The chain carries TRBV7-6 and TRBJ2-3; a possible D gene is TRBD1 (7 bases). Germline V gives CDR1 SGHVS, CDR2 FNYEAQ. This CDR3 has 16 residues. With 4 bases removed from V and 2 bases from J, the gap between germline ends came to 16 bases. This CDR3 reads CASSSTGEVVTDTQYF. In DNA, the CDR3 is TGTGCCAGCAGCTCCACAGGGGAGGTAGTCACAGATACGCAGTATTTT.

In its sample, this clone was seen once. The chain couples TRBV28 to TRBJ2-7, with 9 positions matching TRBD1. Trimming took 7 bases from V and 3 from J; bases not matched to a gene: 7. CDR3 length equals 14 residues. Germline-derived CDR1 and CDR2 are MDHEN and SYDVKM. CDR3 nucleotide sequence: TGTGCCAGCACCCACGAGGACAGGGGCTACGAGCAGTACTTC. Translated, it gives CASTHEDRGYEQYF.

This rearrangement joins TRBV15 to TRBJ2-3, with a possible D match to TRBD2 (5 bases). The V gene lost 0 bases and the J gene lost 2 bases, with 24 bases spanning the gap. The germline V gene has CDR1 LNHNV and CDR2 YYDKDF (reference sequence). This CDR3 spans 20 amino acids. The CDR3 reads CATSRDYRWVRADFTDTQYF. The CDR3 DNA sequence: TGTGCCACCAGCAGAGATTATCGATGGGTTCGAGCGGACTTCACAGATACGCAGTATTTT.

This clone was counted a few times. The chain combines TRBV5-4 with TRBJ1-1; TRBD1 is a possible D gene (6 bases). V shed 1 base and J shed 7 bases, with 8 bases lying between them. This CDR3 has 12 residues. Germline CDR1 SGHNT, CDR2 YYREEE (reference sequence). As DNA, the CDR3 is TGTGCCAGCAGCTTGAAGGGGGATGAAGCTTTCTTT. Amino acids: CASSLKGDEAFF.

The rearrangement links TRBV25-1 to TRBJ2-1; a possible D gene is TRBD2 (6 bases). Trimming removed 6 bases at V and 5 bases at J, with 20 bases between. The CDR3 length is 16 residues. In germline, CDR1 is MGHDK, CDR2 SYGVNS. The CDR3 reads CASSQADYRKNNEQFF. CDR3 nucleotides: TGTGCCAGCAGCCAAGCGGACTACCGGAAAAACAATGAGCAGTTCTTC.

This chain links TRBV7-2 with TRBJ1-2; D unresolved. Germline V gives CDR1 SGHTA, CDR2 FQGNSA. This CDR3 contains 14 residues. The germline V and J ends were trimmed by 3 bases and 0 bases, with 8 bases remaining between them. This CDR3 reads CASSFGLSNYGYTF. The CDR3 bases are TGTGCCAGCAGCTTTGGCCTTTCTAACTATGGCTACACCTTC.

The chain links TRBV6-5 to TRBJ1-5; possible D gene TRBD1, 5 bases. V lost 0 bases and J lost 6, with 15 bases in between. The CDR3 sequence is 16 residues long. Per the germline V gene, CDR1 is MNHEY and CDR2 is SVGAGI. The DNA for the CDR3 is TGTGCCAGCAGTTACTCGAGTGACAGAACGGCTCAGCCCCAGCATTTT. This gives the protein CASSYSSDRTAQPQHF.

The DNA for the CDR3 is TGTGCCAGCAGCTTAAGTCAGGGGAATGAAAAACTGTTTTTT. Translation: CASSLSQGNEKLFF. This chain joins TRBV7-2 and TRBJ1-4, with D possibly being TRBD1 (6 bases). V shed 2 bases and J shed 5 bases, with 9 bases lying between them. The CDR3 runs to 14 residues. The germline V gene has CDR1 SGHTA and CDR2 FQGNSA.

The chain employs TRBV4-2 and TRBJ1-2; a possible D gene is TRBD1 (5 bases). CDR1 is LGHNA, CDR2 YNFKEQ, per germline. The CDR3 sequence is 13 residues long. Trimming left V 1 base short and J 8 bases short, with 11 bases between. The CDR3 DNA reads as TGTGCCAGCAGCCAAGCCAGGGCAGGAGGCTACACCTTC. Protein sequence: CASSQARAGGYTF.

Regarding this clone: The same CDR3 also results from other DNA sequences found in this sample. This chain uses TRBV7-2 with TRBJ2-1, with 12 nucleotides matching TRBD2. This CDR3 region has 15 residues. Germline V gene lookup returns CDR1 SGHTA and CDR2 FQGNSA. Trimming at V came to 2 bases and at J to 7 bases, leaving 3 bases not matched to a gene. CDR3 DNA: TGTGCCAGCAGCTTACTAGCGGGAGGGTGGAATGAGCAGTTCTTC. Encoded protein: CASSLLAGGWNEQFF.

J is TRBJ2-3 and V is TRBV6-5, with D perhaps TRBD2 (6 bases). This CDR3 is built from 15 residues. V lost 6 bases and J 1 base, leaving 14 bases between the germline ends. Per the germline V gene, CDR1 is MNHEY and CDR2 is SVGAGI. The CDR3 spells CASSPRLGGTDTQYF. CDR3 nucleotides: TGTGCCAGCAGCCCTCGACTAGGGGGCACAGATACGCAGTATTTT.

The rearrangement joins TRBV4-1 to TRBJ2-2, with 10 bases lining up with TRBD2. This CDR3 is built from 18 residues. V shed 0 bases and J 3 bases; nucleotides not matched to a gene: 7. The germline CDR1 and CDR2 sequences are MGHRA and YSYEKL. The CDR3, as DNA: TGCGCCAGCAGCCAAGATCCCCCGCTAGCGGGGGACACCGGGGAGCTGTTTTTT. Its protein product is CASSQDPPLAGDTGELFF.

The gene calls are TRBV6-1 and TRBJ1-2; the D gene is possibly TRBD1 (6 bases). The CDR3 covers 16 residues. V lost 2 bases and J 2 bases, leaving 15 bases between the germline ends. CDR1 and CDR2 (germline): MNHNS, SASEGT. In DNA, the CDR3 is TGTGCCAGCAGTGAAATAGGTCGGACAGCAAACTATGGCTACACCTTC. Translation: CASSEIGRTANYGYTF.

This clone appeared a few times. The rearrangement uses TRBV6-5 and TRBJ2-7, with TRBD2 matching over 8 bases. Germline assignment: CDR1 MNHEY and CDR2 SVGAGI. Germline trimming cut 2 bases from V and 5 bases from J; bases unmatched to any gene: 5. This CDR3 contains 14 residues. CDR3 DNA: TGTGCCAGCAGTTACCGCAGCGGGAGCCACGAGCAGTACTTC. It encodes CASSYRSGSHEQYF.

The chain combines TRBV5-1 with TRBJ1-3; 7 nucleotides align to TRBD1. CDR1 SGHRS and CDR2 YFSETQ come from the germline V gene. CDR3 size: 15 residues. V shed 2 bases and J 0 bases; nucleotides not matched to a gene: 2. The CDR3 bases are TGCGCCAGCAGCTTAACAGGGGTCTCTGGAAACACCATATATTTT. Its translation is CASSLTGVSGNTIYF. The full variable domain, its missing parts supplied by reference TRBV5-1 and TRBJ1-3, is KAGVTQTPRYLIKTRGQQVTLSCSPISGHRSVSWYQQTPGQGLQFLFEYFSETQRNKGNFPGRFSGRQFSNSRSEMNVSTLELGDSALYLCASSLTGVSGNTIYFGEGSWLTVV.

The CDR3, as DNA: TGTGCCAGCAGTGGAGGTGGCAGGGGCTATGGCTACACCTTC. Translation gives CASSGGGRGYGYTF. The genes are TRBV2 and TRBJ1-2; perhaps TRBD1 as D (6 bases). In germline, CDR1 is SNHLY, CDR2 FYNNEI. Trimming removed 4 bases at V and 4 bases at J, with 13 bases between. The CDR3 is 14 amino acids.

This clone has a single count. The J gene is TRBJ1-5, the V gene TRBV28; 8 nucleotides line up with TRBD1. The trim removed 10 bases at V and 4 bases at J, leaving 12 bases unmatched. The CDR3 runs to 15 residues. CDR1 and CDR2 (germline): MDHEN, SYDVKM. CDR3 in amino acids: CATMLQGGRNQPQHF. Here the CDR3 DNA reads TGTGCCACTATGCTACAGGGGGGTAGGAATCAGCCCCAGCATTTT.

This chain uses TRBV27 with TRBJ2-1; possibly TRBD1 for D (5 bases). The CDR3 covers 14 residues. V lost 5 bases to trimming and J lost 9 bases, with 17 bases between them. Germline V gene sequence: CDR1 MNHEY, CDR2 SMNVEV (reference sequence). DNA for the CDR3: TGTGCCAGCAGTAAAGGAGATGGGGCCGGTGAGCAGTTCTTC. As protein: CASSKGDGAGEQFF.

The V call is TRBV27, the J call TRBJ2-7; TRBD2 might be the D (6 bases). The length of the CDR3 is 14 residues. Between the trimmed V and J ends, which lost 3 bases and 0 bases, there was a span of 9 bases. CDR1 is MNHEY and CDR2 is SMNVEV in the germline V gene (reference sequence). Here the CDR3 reads CASSFLGSSYEQYF. CDR3 bases: TGTGCCAGCAGTTTCCTCGGGAGCTCCTACGAGCAGTACTTC.

This chain connects TRBV18 to TRBJ2-7; 7 nucleotides agree with TRBD2. V lost 6 bases, J lost 6 bases, and 8 bases stayed unmatched. Per the germline V gene, CDR1 is KGHSH and CDR2 is LQKENI. The CDR3 is 13 amino acids. CDR3 sequence reads: CASSSGTTVEQYF. The CDR3 DNA follows: TGTGCCAGCTCCTCCGGGACTACCGTCGAGCAGTACTTC.

The rearrangement uses TRBV27 and TRBJ2-6; TRBD1 matches 11 bases. The CDR3 extends over 17 amino acids. J lost 2 bases, V lost 7 bases, and 7 bases had no gene match. Germline CDR1 is MNHEY and CDR2 is SMNVEV (reference sequence). CDR3 bases: TGTGCCAGCAATACATCGGGACAGGGGGCTGGGGCCAACGTCCTGACTTTC. Its protein is CASNTSGQGAGANVLTF.

This rearrangement joins TRBV7-2 to TRBJ2-7; 9 bases align to TRBD2. The ends lost 5 bases at V and 5 bases at J; junction bases unmatched: 7. The CDR3 runs to 14 residues. The germline gives CDR1 SGHTA, CDR2 FQGNSA. The chain's CDR3 is CASSLRSGSDEQYF. The CDR3 DNA reads as TGTGCCAGCAGCCTTCGTAGCGGGAGCGACGAGCAGTACTTC.

This rearrangement joins TRBV30 to TRBJ2-2, with 9 bases matching TRBD2. CDR3 length: 13 residues. The ends lost 4 bases at V and 7 bases at J; junction bases unmatched: 4. Germline loops: CDR1 GTSNPN, CDR2 SVGIG (reference sequence). CDR3 DNA: TGTGCCTGGACCCATAGCGGGAGCGGGGAGCTGTTTTTT. Its protein product is CAWTHSGSGELFF.